These 3 T cell receptor beta chains were all obtained from the same sample, sequenced in a study of cytomegalovirus exposure and HLA in healthy donors. Method: immunoSEQ multiplex PCR; TCRdb's copy keeps in-frame clones and lacks some. The sample includes approximately 46,000 clones, 80% to 95% seen only once; the top ten take 2.1%. The sequencing input was PBMCs. These TCRs come from a woman younger than 35 in good health and CMV-seronegative.

The chain uses TRBV4-1 and TRBJ2-7, with 8 bases fitting TRBD2. The CDR3 totals 17 residues. The trim removed 3 bases at V and 6 bases at J, leaving 16 bases unmatched. In germline, CDR1 is MGHRA, CDR2 YSYEKL. This CDR3 is CASSHGTSGVGRREQYF. In DNA, the CDR3 is TGCGCCAGCAGCCACGGAACTAGCGGAGTAGGAAGGCGCGAGCAGTACTTC.

V usage is TRBV25-1 and J usage is TRBJ2-7; 9 bases fit TRBD1. The J segment lost 3 bases and the V segment lost 6 bases, leaving 3 bases of the junction unmatched. The V gene's germline CDR1 is MGHDK and CDR2 SYGVNS. CDR3 size: 13 residues. The CDR3: CASSWTGDYEQYF. In nucleotides, the CDR3 is TGTGCCAGCAGCTGGACAGGGGACTACGAGCAGTACTTC.

The rearrangement uses TRBV7-9 and TRBJ2-7; 8 bases line up with TRBD1. Unmatched junction bases numbered 9, after V lost 1 base and J lost 7 bases. Germline CDR1 is SEHNR and CDR2 is FQNEAQ (reference sequence). This CDR3 is 15 amino acids long. CDR3 sequence (DNA): TGTGCCAGCAGCTTAGTCGACAGGGGCCCTCTGGAGCAGTACTTC. Translation gives CASSLVDRGPLEQYF.